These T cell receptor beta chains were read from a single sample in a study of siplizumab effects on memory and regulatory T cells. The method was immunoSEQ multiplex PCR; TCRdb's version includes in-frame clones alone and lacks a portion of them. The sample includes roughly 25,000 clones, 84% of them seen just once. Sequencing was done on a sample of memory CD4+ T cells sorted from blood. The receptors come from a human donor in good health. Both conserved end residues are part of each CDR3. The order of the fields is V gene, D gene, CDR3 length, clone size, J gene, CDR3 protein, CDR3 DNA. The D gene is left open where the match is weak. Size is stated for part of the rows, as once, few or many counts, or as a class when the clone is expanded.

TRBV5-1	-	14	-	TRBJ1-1	CASSFTTGNTEAFF	TGCGCCAGCAGCTTTACCACAGGGAACACTGAAGCTTTCTTT
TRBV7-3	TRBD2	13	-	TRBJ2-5	CASSQSSGSGQYF	TGTGCCAGCAGTCAGAGTAGCGGGAGTGGCCAGTACTTC
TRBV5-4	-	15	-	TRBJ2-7	CASSLALVAHYEQYF	TGTGCCAGCAGCTTGGCGCTAGTAGCCCACTACGAGCAGTACTTC
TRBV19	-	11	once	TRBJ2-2	CASRIAGELFF	TGTGCCAGTAGGATAGCTGGGGAGCTGTTTTTT
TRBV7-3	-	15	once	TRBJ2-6	CASSLIGSGANVLTF	TGTGCCAGCAGCTTAATAGGTTCTGGGGCCAACGTCCTGACTTTC
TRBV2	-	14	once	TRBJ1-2	CASSSAGANYGYTF	TGTGCCAGCAGCTCCGCGGGAGCTAACTATGGCTACACCTTC
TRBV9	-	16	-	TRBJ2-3	CASSPRTAPSTDTQYF	TGTGCCAGCAGCCCCCGGACGGCCCCTAGCACAGATACGCAGTATTTT
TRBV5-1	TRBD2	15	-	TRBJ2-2	CASRSGLMNTGELFF	TGCGCCAGCAGATCGGGACTAATGAACACCGGGGAGCTGTTTTTT
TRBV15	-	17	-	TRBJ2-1	CATSRDKGGGSNNEQFF	TGTGCCACCAGCAGAGATAAGGGAGGAGGGAGCAACAATGAGCAGTTCTTC
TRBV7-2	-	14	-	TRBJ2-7	CASSLTGANYEQYF	TGTGCCAGCAGCTTAACGGGGGCGAACTACGAGCAGTACTTC
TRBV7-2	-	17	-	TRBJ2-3	CASSPTLARRGTDTQYF	TGTGCCAGCAGCCCAACCTTAGCGCGGCGCGGCACAGATACGCAGTATTTT
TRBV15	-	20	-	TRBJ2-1	CATSRGQPGGEVTPRREQFF	TGTGCCACCAGCAGAGGCCAGCCCGGGGGCGAAGTAACACCTAGGCGGGAGCAGTTCTTC
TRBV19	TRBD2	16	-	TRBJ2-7	CASSTRQAGVIGEQYF	TGTGCCAGTAGTACCCGGCAAGCGGGAGTAATTGGGGAGCAGTACTTC
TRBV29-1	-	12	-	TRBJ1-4	CSGRYGGEKLFF	TGCAGCGGAAGATATGGAGGTGAAAAACTGTTTTTT
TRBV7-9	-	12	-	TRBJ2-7	CASSFGAYEQYF	TGTGCCAGCAGCTTCGGAGCCTACGAGCAGTACTTC
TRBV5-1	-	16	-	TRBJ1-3	CASSFGPGTSGNTIYF	TGCGCCAGCAGCTTTGGGCCAGGGACCTCTGGAAACACCATATATTTT
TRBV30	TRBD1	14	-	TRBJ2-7	CAWERRTGRNEQYF	TGTGCCTGGGAAAGGCGGACAGGTCGGAACGAGCAGTACTTC
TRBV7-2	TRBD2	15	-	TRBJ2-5	CASSSQAGREETQYF	TGTGCCAGCAGCTCACAAGCGGGAAGGGAAGAGACCCAGTACTTC
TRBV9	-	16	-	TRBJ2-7	CASSQDGAVSSYEQYF	TGTGCCAGCAGCCAAGATGGAGCGGTAAGCTCCTACGAGCAGTACTTC
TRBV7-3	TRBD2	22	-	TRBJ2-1	CASSLTSTGTSGRRISYNEQFF	TGTGCCAGCAGCTTGACCTCCACCGGGACTAGCGGGAGGAGAATATCCTACAATGAGCAGTTCTTC
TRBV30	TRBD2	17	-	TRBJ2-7	CAWRLLPGLAGWYEQYF	TGTGCCTGGCGCCTCCTCCCGGGACTAGCGGGATGGTACGAGCAGTACTTC
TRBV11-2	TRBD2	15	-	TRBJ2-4	CASSLSGTSGRLPYF	TGTGCCAGCAGCTTAAGCGGGACTAGCGGGAGGTTGCCGTACTTC
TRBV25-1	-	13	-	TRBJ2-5	CASTHTGRKTQYF	TGTGCCAGCACCCATACGGGGAGGAAGACCCAGTACTTC
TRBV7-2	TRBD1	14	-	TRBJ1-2	CASSLGAGGGGYTF	TGTGCCAGCAGCCTAGGGGCAGGGGGAGGTGGCTACACCTTC
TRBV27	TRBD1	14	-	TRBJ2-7	CASSSGNRGSEQYF	TGTGCCAGCAGTTCCGGTAACAGGGGATCCGAGCAGTACTTC
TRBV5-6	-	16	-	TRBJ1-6	CASSLGAGFSWSPLHF	TGTGCCAGCAGCTTGGGGGCAGGGTTTTCCTGGTCACCCCTCCACTTT
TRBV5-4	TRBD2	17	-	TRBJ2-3	CASSDGTSGRRRDTQYF	TGTGCCAGCAGCGACGGGACTAGCGGGAGGAGAAGAGATACGCAGTATTTT
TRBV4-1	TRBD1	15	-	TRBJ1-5	CASSRTGNSNQPQHF	TGCGCCAGCAGCCGGACAGGAAATAGCAATCAGCCCCAGCATTTT
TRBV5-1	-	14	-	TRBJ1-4	CASSLGRWNEKLFF	TGCGCCAGCAGCTTGGGGCGGTGGAATGAAAAACTGTTTTTT
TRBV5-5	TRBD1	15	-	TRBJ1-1	CASSWSGQGNTEAFF	TGTGCCAGCAGCTGGTCGGGACAGGGGAACACTGAAGCTTTCTTT
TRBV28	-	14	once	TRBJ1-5	CASSTSSHGQPQHF	TGTGCCAGCAGTACCAGCAGCCACGGGCAGCCCCAGCATTTT
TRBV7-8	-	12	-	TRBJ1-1	CASSLVVFRAFF	TGTGCCAGCAGCTTAGTGGTTTTTAGGGCTTTCTTT
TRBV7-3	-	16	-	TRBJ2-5	CASSFLGPPRQETQYF	TGTGCCAGCAGCTTTTTAGGGCCCCCTCGCCAAGAGACCCAGTACTTC
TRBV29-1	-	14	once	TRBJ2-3	CSVEVPGIGDTQYF	TGCAGCGTTGAAGTCCCCGGGATTGGAGATACGCAGTATTTT
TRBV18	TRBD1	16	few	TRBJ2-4	CASSRGGTGAANIQYF	TGTGCCAGCTCACGAGGTGGAACAGGGGCGGCAAACATTCAGTACTTC
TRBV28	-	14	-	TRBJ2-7	CASSLTGRGYEQYF	TGTGCCAGCAGTTTAACGGGTCGGGGCTACGAGCAGTACTTC